This T cell receptor (beta chain) was obtained from a study of graft-versus-host responses after intestinal transplantation. For the study at large: Multivisceral, liver-intestinal, or isolated intestinal transplants were performed in recipients. Study-level points and caveats: Investigators detected GvH clones in recipient marrow, with some emerging earlier in ileum or blood. Allografts from individuals with graft-donor T cell macrochimerism displayed high graft-versus-host to host-versus-graft clonal ratios.

Sequenced by immunoSEQ multiplex PCR; TCRdb stores in-frame clones only, minus some. The sample holds about 50,000 clones; about 93% are singletons and the top ten take roughly 2.7%. The germline V gene encodes CDR1 SGDLS and CDR2 YYNGEE. The CDR3 has 15 amino acids. V lost 0 bases and J lost 6; bases outside the gene matches: 6. As regards this clone: The antigen is unknown.

The rearrangement joins TRBV9 to TRBJ2-7, with 10 bases aligning to TRBD2. Specimen: unstimulated CD4+ T cells sorted from spleen or lymph node cells, collected before transplant. The sequence was collected from a human donor who was the organ donor for an intestinal transplant. The CDR3 reads CASSVGLLAGIEQYF. The CDR3 DNA reads TGTGCCAGCAGCGTAGGACTACTAGCGGGAATCGAGCAGTACTTC.